This passage covers 14 T cell receptor beta chains from one sample sequenced in a study of Ad26.COV2.S vaccination and SARS-CoV-2 variants. Only in-frame clones appear in the TCRdb table, and some are missing; sequencing was by immunoSEQ multiplex PCR. The sample lists 400,000 or so clones, more than 85% seen once, with 3.5% in the top ten. Described treatment: roughly 18 received Ad26.COV2.S at low or high dose, single or two shots; about 5 received placebo; per-sample allocation not given. Specimens were obtained on day 63 following the first vaccine or placebo injection. The sample in question was peripheral blood, obtained in a trial of Ad26.COV2.S vaccine versus placebo. The receptors were gathered from a person aged 18-60 years who received the Ad26.COV2.S COVID-19 vaccine or a placebo.

V gene TRBV4-1 combines with J gene TRBJ2-2; a weak D match, TRBD1 (5 bases). V lost 1 base and J 5 bases, leaving 14 bases between the germline ends. The CDR3 extends over 16 amino acids. Germline loops: CDR1 MGHRA, CDR2 YSYEKL. The CDR3 loop reads CASSQVSQVNTGELFF. The CDR3 DNA sequence: TGCGCCAGCAGCCAAGTGTCACAGGTGAATACCGGGGAGCTGTTTTTT.

The chain employs TRBV7-2 and TRBJ2-7; 8 bases align to TRBD1. Looked up from germline, CDR1 is SGHTA and CDR2 is FQGNSA. V trimming: 5 bases; J trimming: 3 bases; junction bases outside the gene matches: 9. The CDR3 has 15 residues. CDR3 region: CASSIGQGVYYEQYF. The CDR3 region has the DNA TGTGCCAGCAGCATCGGACAGGGAGTTTACTACGAGCAGTACTTC. Full variable domain (rest looked up from reference TRBV7-2 and TRBJ2-7): GAGVSQSPSNKVTEKGKDVELRCDPISGHTALYWYRQSLGQGLEFLIYFQGNSAPDKSGLPSDRFSAERTGGSVSTLTIQRTQQEDSAVYLCASSIGQGVYYEQYFGPGTRLTVT.

This clone was observed a few times. The rearrangement links TRBV25-1 to TRBJ2-3, with 9 nucleotides matching TRBD2. The CDR3 covers 16 residues. V lost 6 bases and J lost 0; bases outside the gene matches: 7. Germline CDR1 and CDR2: MGHDK and SYGVNS. The CDR3 nucleotides are TGTGCCAGCAGGGATGGTGCGGGGGGGAGCACAGATACGCAGTATTTT. It encodes CASRDGAGGSTDTQYF.

The chain joins TRBV29-1 to TRBJ1-5; TRBD1 might be the D (5 bases). This CDR3 spans 17 amino acids. Germline V gene sequence: CDR1 SQVTM, CDR2 ANQGSEA. V was shortened by 5 bases and J by 0 bases, with 20 bases between the two germline ends. The CDR3 spells CSVLRQKRQYSNQPQHF. The CDR3 nucleotides read TGCAGCGTTTTAAGACAGAAACGACAATATAGCAATCAGCCCCAGCATTTT.

The chain carries TRBV29-1 and TRBJ2-7, with D maybe TRBD1 (6 bases). V gave up 1 base and J gave up 3 bases, with 13 bases separating them. The CDR3 covers 14 residues. The germline V gene has CDR1 SQVTM and CDR2 ANQGSEA. CDR3 amino acids: CSVEVAGAFYEQYF. CDR3 coding DNA: TGCAGCGTTGAAGTAGCAGGGGCTTTCTACGAGCAGTACTTC.

The gene calls are TRBV15 and TRBJ2-7, with 9 nucleotides matching TRBD1. CDR3 length equals 15 residues. Germline V gives CDR1 LNHNV, CDR2 YYDKDF (reference sequence). V dropped 1 base and J dropped 4; count of bases not matched to a gene: 5. CDR3 in DNA: TGTGCCACCAGCAGAGGGACAGGGGATTTTTACGAGCAGTACTTC. Translation gives CATSRGTGDFYEQYF.

This chain joins TRBV3-1 (or the pseudogene TRBV3-2) and TRBJ2-5; a possible D gene is TRBD2 (5 bases). The CDR3 is made up of 12 amino acids. CDR1 and CDR2 (germline): LGHDT, YNNKEL (reference sequence). V lost 6 bases and J 9 bases, leaving 14 bases between the germline ends. The CDR3 loop is CASRKGRRAQYF. For the CDR3, the DNA is TGTGCCAGCAGAAAAGGAAGGCGGGCCCAGTACTTC.

The chain has TRBV15 and TRBJ2-7; 9 positions match TRBD2. CDR3 length equals 16 residues. From germline, CDR1 is LNHNV and CDR2 YYDKDF (reference sequence). After removal of 0 bases from V and 5 bases from J, the junction contained 8 bases not matched to a gene. Here the CDR3 reads CATSRDLLAGDHEQYF. CDR3 sequence (DNA): TGTGCCACCAGCAGAGATCTCTTAGCGGGGGATCACGAGCAGTACTTC.

The gene calls are TRBV27 and TRBJ2-7; 10 bases agree with TRBD2. Per germline, CDR1 MNHEY and CDR2 SMNVEV (reference sequence). This CDR3 contains 14 residues. The V segment lost 5 bases and the J segment 6 bases; nucleotides outside the gene matches: 7. The CDR3 spells CASSISGLAIEQYF. The CDR3 coding sequence is TGTGCCAGCAGTATCTCGGGACTAGCGATCGAGCAGTACTTC.

This clone has a single count. The chain has TRBV5-5 and TRBJ2-7, with D possibly being TRBD2 (5 bases). Germline CDR1 and CDR2: SGHKS and YYEKEE (reference sequence). Trimming took 0 bases from V and 6 from J, leaving 10 bases between them. The CDR3 extends over 13 amino acids. The CDR3 is CASSLDEGLEQYF. In DNA, the CDR3 is TGTGCCAGCAGCTTGGATGAGGGCCTCGAGCAGTACTTC.

V usage is TRBV21-1 and J usage is TRBJ2-7; whether TRBD1, the table's D call, matches the DNA was not checked. TRBV21-1 is a listed pseudogene. The CDR3 has 15 residues. CDR3 bases: TGTGCCAGCAGCAAATGGGGGCAGGGTGGCAACGAGCAGTACTTC. It encodes CASSKWGQGGNEQYF.

This chain uses TRBV30 with TRBJ2-3; perhaps TRBD2 as D (5 bases). The CDR3 is 14 amino acids. V lost 1 base, J lost 3 bases, and 11 bases lay in between. Germline CDR1 is GTSNPN and CDR2 is SVGIG (reference sequence). Here the CDR3 reads CAWSGRGWTDTQYF. DNA for the CDR3: TGTGCCTGGAGTGGTCGGGGTTGGACAGATACGCAGTATTTT.

The CDR3, as DNA: TGTGCCAGCAGCGAAATCGGCGGGACAGGGAATGAAAAACTGTTTTTT. This codes for CASSEIGGTGNEKLFF. The rearrangement joins TRBV7-9 to TRBJ1-4, with 9 bases lining up with TRBD1. After removal of 5 bases from V and 5 bases from J, the junction contained 9 bases not matched to a gene. This CDR3 is built from 16 residues. Germline V gene lookup returns CDR1 SEHNR and CDR2 FQNEAQ (reference sequence).

This clone was seen only once. The chain links TRBV10-3 to TRBJ2-2; unclear D gene. This CDR3 is 13 amino acids long. The V end was cut by 6 bases, the J end by 5 bases, with 10 bases between. In germline, CDR1 is ENHRY, CDR2 SYGVKD. CDR3 nucleotide sequence: TGTGCCATCAGGCCCGTAACTACCGGGGAGCTGTTTTTT. This codes for CAIRPVTTGELFF.